This TCR beta chain is from a study of T-cell reconstitution after alpha-beta-depleted transplantation in children. The TCRbeta library incorporated unique molecular identifiers. Using its own MiXCR run on the PCR reads, TCRdb lists one record per CDR3 protein. Counted here are approximately 490,000 distinct CDR3 sequences, roughly a tenth occurring once; the ten biggest clones make up around 2%. CDR1 MNHEY and CDR2 SMNVEV come from the germline V gene (reference sequence). The CDR3 spans 15 residues. Trimming took 6 bases from V and 3 from J; bases not matched to a gene: 5. This clonotype was seen many times. Its antigen is unknown. Whole-study results and caveats: Newly made T cells mostly supplied T-cell counts and diversity one year after transplant. Several hundred graft clones that had expanded were reportedly the source of alpha-beta T cells about two months after transplant.

The chain is built from TRBV27 and TRBJ2-3, with TRBD2 matching over 11 bases. Sequenced material: PBMCs, taken before TCRalphabeta/CD19-depleted stem cell transplant. The source of this sequence is a child aged 2 to 15 with inherited bone marrow failure, due to receive a stem cell transplant. Written as DNA, the CDR3 is TGTGCCAGCAGGATTCTAGCGGGAGGAACAGATACGCAGTATTTT. Protein sequence: CASRILAGGTDTQYF.